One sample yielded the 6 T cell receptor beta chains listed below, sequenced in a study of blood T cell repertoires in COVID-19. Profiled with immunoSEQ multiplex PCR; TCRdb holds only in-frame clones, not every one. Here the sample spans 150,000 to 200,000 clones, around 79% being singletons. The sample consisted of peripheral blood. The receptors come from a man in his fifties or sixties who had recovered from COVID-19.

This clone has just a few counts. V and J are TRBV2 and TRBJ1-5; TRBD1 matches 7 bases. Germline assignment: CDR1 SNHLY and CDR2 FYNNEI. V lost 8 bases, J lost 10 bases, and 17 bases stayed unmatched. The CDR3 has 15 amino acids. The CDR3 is CASGERTGRSLPQHF. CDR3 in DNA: TGTGCCAGCGGGGAGAGGACAGGCCGATCCCTCCCCCAGCATTTT.

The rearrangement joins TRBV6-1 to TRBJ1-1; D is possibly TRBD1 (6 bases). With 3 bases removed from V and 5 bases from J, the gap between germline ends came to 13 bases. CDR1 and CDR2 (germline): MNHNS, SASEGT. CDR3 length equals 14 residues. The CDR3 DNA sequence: TGTGCCAGCAGTGACGATACAGGGTGGACTGAAGCTTTCTTT. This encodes CASSDDTGWTEAFF.

CDR3 DNA: TGTGCCTGGGGGAGACGACAGAGCCGTGAAAAACTGTTTTTT. Its translation: CAWGRRQSREKLFF. The chain couples TRBV30 to TRBJ1-4, with D perhaps matching TRBD1 (5 bases). CDR1 and CDR2 (germline): GTSNPN, SVGIG (reference sequence). V lost 5 bases to trimming and J lost 7 bases, with 17 bases between them. The CDR3 contains 14 residues. Together with reference TRBV30 and TRBJ1-4, the CDR3 gives the full variable domain: SQTIHQWPATLVQPVGSPLSLECTVEGTSNPNLYWYRQAAGRGLQLLFYSVGIGQISSEVPQNLSASRPQDRQFILSSKKLLLSDSGFYLCAWGRRQSREKLFFGSGTQLSVL.

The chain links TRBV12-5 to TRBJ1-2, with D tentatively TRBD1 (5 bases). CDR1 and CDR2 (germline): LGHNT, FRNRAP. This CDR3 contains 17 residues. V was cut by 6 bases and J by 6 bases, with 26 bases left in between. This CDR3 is CASGMGDLSIFSHGYTF. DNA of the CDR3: TGTGCTAGTGGGATGGGGGACTTAAGCATTTTTTCTCATGGCTACACCTTC.

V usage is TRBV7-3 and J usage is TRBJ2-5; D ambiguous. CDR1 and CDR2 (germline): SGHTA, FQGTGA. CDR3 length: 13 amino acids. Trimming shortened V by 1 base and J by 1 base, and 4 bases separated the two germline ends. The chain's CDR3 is CASSLNSQETQYF. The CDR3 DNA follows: TGTGCCAGCAGCTTAAACTCCCAAGAGACCCAGTACTTC.

As DNA, the CDR3 is TGTGCCAGCAGCGACAGGGGGTTCAAGACCCAGTACTTC. It encodes CASSDRGFKTQYF. V and J are TRBV14 and TRBJ2-5; 9 nucleotides agree with TRBD1. Germline CDR1 is SGHDN and CDR2 is FVKESK. The J segment lost 6 bases and the V segment lost 5 bases, leaving 4 bases of the junction unmatched. The CDR3 sequence is 13 residues long. The variable domain in full, with the rest retrieved from reference TRBV14 and TRBJ2-5, is EAGVTQFPSHSVIEKGQTVTLRCDPISGHDNLYWYRRVMGKEIKFLLHFVKESKQDESGMPNNRFLAERTGGTYSTLKVQPAELEDSGVYFCASSDRGFKTQYFGPGTRLLVL.